Listed here are 4 T cell receptor beta chains from one sample, sequenced in a study of T cell changes during pregnancy in multiple sclerosis. The repertoire was sequenced with immunoSEQ multiplex PCR; TCRdb's copy has only in-frame clones and lacks some. The repertoire holds about 40,000 clones, roughly 90% seen once, with approximately 5% in the top ten. The sample here was CD8+ T cells from peripheral blood mononuclear cells, taken in the third trimester of pregnancy. These receptors were obtained from a female donor with multiple sclerosis, enrolled in a pregnancy study.

The chain recombines TRBV27 with TRBJ2-7; TRBD1 might be the D (5 bases). CDR1 MNHEY and CDR2 SMNVEV come from the germline V gene (reference sequence). The V and J ends lost 2 bases and 0 bases respectively, with 5 bases between them. The CDR3 runs 13 residues. The CDR3 nucleotides are TGTGCCAGCAGTTTAGGACACTCCTACGAGCAGTACTTC. It specifies CASSLGHSYEQYF.

The gene calls are TRBV7-9 and TRBJ2-1; the D is unclear. CDR3 length: 12 residues. V lost 8 bases to trimming and J lost 5 bases, with 10 bases between them. Per the germline V gene, CDR1 is SEHNR and CDR2 is FQNEAQ (reference sequence). The CDR3 region has the DNA TGTGCCAGCTTCCTAAGTAACAATGAGCAGTTCTTC. Its translation is CASFLSNNEQFF.

This rearrangement joins TRBV4-3 to TRBJ2-5, with 9 bases identical to TRBD1. This CDR3 has 16 residues. Germline CDR1 reads LGHNA; CDR2 reads YSLEER. After removal of 0 bases from V and 5 bases from J, the junction contained 7 bases not matched to a gene. DNA of the CDR3: TGCGCCAGCAGCCAAGATTTCCGGACAGGGGACGAGACCCAGTACTTC. Encoded protein: CASSQDFRTGDETQYF.

The genes are TRBV15 and TRBJ2-3; D might be TRBD1 (6 bases). V was clipped by 5 bases and J by 2 bases, with 11 bases between them. The CDR3 is made up of 14 amino acids. Looked up from germline, CDR1 is LNHNV and CDR2 is YYDKDF (reference sequence). CDR3 coding DNA: TGTGCCACCAGCGCCCAGGGGCCCACAGATACGCAGTATTTT. This encodes CATSAQGPTDTQYF.